The 3 T cell receptor beta chains in this list originate from one sample, sequenced in a study of spatial heterogeneity in lung cancer (dated by TCRdb to between 2017 and 2020). Study-wide findings and limitations: The number of expanded intratumoral alpha and beta TCRs correlated with the tumor nonsynonymous mutation count.

The time point label corresponds to: sample taken at primary tumor resection. Library preparation used 5' RACE. The sequencing machine was a NextSeq 500. TCRdb redid the processing of the public reads, applying fastp at Q25 and MiXCR, and retained in-frame beta chains. Each CDR3 protein appears once, grouped with its most common genes and DNA. Recorded for this sample are under 6,500 distinct CDR3 sequences; roughly 12% of them occurred a single time. The top ten hold 45% to 55% of the sample. Their antigens remain unidentified. The input for sequencing was lung tumor tissue, taken at surgery. The receptors shown here come from a male donor with early-stage non-small cell lung cancer.

By sample fraction, this clonotype is medium-sized. V usage is TRBV28 and J usage is TRBJ1-1, with 7 positions matching TRBD1. The CDR3 length is 16 residues. Germline V gene data show CDR1 as MDHEN and CDR2 as SYDVKM. Trimming took 6 bases from V and 0 from J; bases not matched to a gene: 10. The CDR3 is CASREAVGTVNTEAFF. CDR3 DNA sequence: TGTGCCAGCAGAGAGGCGGTAGGGACAGTGAACACTGAAGCTTTCTTT.

This chain uses TRBV12-3 or TRBV12-4 with TRBJ2-1; 7 bases fit TRBD2. The CDR3 extends over 15 amino acids. V lost 6 bases and J lost 10; bases outside the gene matches: 15. CDR3 DNA sequence: TGTGCCAGCAGCCCCGGGACTACCAGACCCAAGGAGCAGTTCTTC. This sequence encodes CASSPGTTRPKEQFF.

As DNA, the CDR3 is TGCAGTGCTAGTTCAGGGTCCTTCGAGCAGTACGTC. As protein: CSASSGSFEQYV. J is TRBJ2-7 and V is TRBV20-1; possibly TRBD1 for D (5 bases). The CDR3 runs to 12 residues. Germline loops: CDR1 DFQATT, CDR2 SNEGSKA (reference sequence).